This TCR beta chain stems from a study of response to subunit inactivated influenza vaccine. Findings and limits, study-wide: It was suggested by the authors that few new T cells are recruited by each seasonal influenza vaccination.

Of note for this clonotype: The antigen is unknown.

TCRdb processed the RT-PCR reads anew with MiXCR; each CDR3 protein has one entry. Among hundreds of thousands of distinct CDR3 sequences listed, 12% were seen once. This CDR3 is 14 amino acids long. Germline V gives CDR1 KGHSH, CDR2 LQKENI. V shed 3 bases, J shed 7 bases, and the junction held 3 bases outside the gene matches. This clonotype was obtained from a middle-aged man who received an inactivated influenza vaccine. Sequencing used PBMCs from blood, obtained on the day of vaccination. The chain is built from TRBV18 and TRBJ2-6; 7 nucleotides line up with TRBD1. CDR3 nucleotide sequence: TGTGCCAGCTCACCGGACAGGACTGCCAACGTCCTGACTTTC. Translation: CASSPDRTANVLTF.